This T cell receptor (beta chain) was identified in a study of Ad26.COV2.S vaccination and SARS-CoV-2 variants (dated by TCRdb to the early 2020s). For the study in its entirety: Vaccine-arm donors came from COV1001, a multicentre, randomized, double-blind, placebo-controlled phase I-IIa trial of Ad26.COV2.S in healthy adults. Throughout the experiments and outcome assessment, investigators stayed blinded to trial group allocation. A total of 32 samples were included in the TCR-sequenced set, comprising around 19 Ad26.COV2.S vaccine recipients, 5 placebo recipients and 8 SARS-CoV-2 convalescent individuals. TCRbeta repertoire sequencing was used to assess the specificity and breadth of SARS-CoV-2-reactive T cell receptors after Ad26.COV2.S vaccination. Trial participants were randomized into five groups of five, in which low-dose or high-dose Ad26.COV2.S was given once or twice, or placebo was given on both occasions. Ad26.COV2.S was administered intramuscularly at a dose of 5x10^10 or 1x10^11 viral particles, either as one shot or as two shots given 56 days apart.

TCRbeta CDR3 regions were sequenced with the immunoSEQ Assay. After extraction, genomic DNA underwent amplification by bias-controlled multiplex PCR, followed by high-throughput sequencing. The study's own analysis went as follows. Collapsing and filtering of sequences were performed to quantify the absolute abundance of each unique TCRbeta CDR3 region. Usable DNA was measured by amplifying reference genes present in all nucleated cells, and TCRbeta template counts were normalized to that usable DNA to estimate T cell fraction. Repertoire TCRs were annotated as SARS-CoV-2-specific by exact matching of V gene, CDR3 amino acid sequence and J gene to a known reactive TCR set. The reference SARS-CoV-2 TCR set came from MIRA and was filtered for enrichment in COVID-19-positive ImmuneCODE repertoires, removing public or cross-reactive TCRs. Based on the MIRA antigens, annotated TCRs were further analysed at the level of specific ORF or position within ORF. Breadth was defined as the number of annotated unique rearrangements divided by the total number of unique productive rearrangements, and depth was defined as the summed frequency of the annotated unique rearrangements. Two-sided Wilcoxon rank-sum tests were applied when comparing TCR breadth between groups. Sourced from immuneACCESS, this table was stored by TCRdb with only in-frame sequences that have V and J called. A share of the clones is absent; for the studies checked, an unresolved V gene accounts for under half, and the remainder has no known explanation. The DNA gave D and trimming, while V, J and clone size come from that table. The sample table shows about 480,000 clones, and roughly nine tenths are seen once. Of the sample, over 10% is held by the ten largest clones.

The treatment or condition label of this sample denotes: some 20 received Ad26.COV2.S at low or high dose, single or two shots; 5 received placebo; per-sample allocation not given. For vaccine and placebo recipients, repertoires were sequenced using samples collected on day 63 after the first injection. Between 29 July and 7 August 2020, Cohort 1b enrolled around 25 adults aged 18-55 years at one site in Boston, USA. As a vaccine, Ad26.COV2.S was a replication-incompetent adenovirus type 26 vector that expressed a prefusion-stabilized SARS-CoV-2 spike protein derived from the original Wuhan strain. Including cysteine and phenylalanine, the CDR3 has 16 amino acids. Of the read, only the CDR3 DNA is kept; its 48 bases are in frame from base 1. Via the germline V gene, CDR1 is MDHEN and CDR2 SYDVKM. V is trimmed back by 6 bases and J by 1 base, and the junction contains 8 bases that no gene match accounts for.

In the case of this clone: The clone's antigen remains unknown. No much larger clone is present one base from it, and per-base qualities are unavailable.

On the study overall, not on this receptor specifically: Comparing responses between vaccine doses or regimens was not something the study was powered to do. It was noted by the authors that total T cell responses may have been underestimated by the TCR breadth and depth analyses. Compared with placebo recipients, Ad26.COV2.S recipients showed higher spike-specific TCR breadth (P = 0.0014). Comparable non-spike TCR breadth was observed between vaccine and placebo recipients, consistent with only spike being contained in the vaccine. After vaccination, spike-specific CD8+ and CD4+ T cell responses were reported to show substantial breadth.

The receptor chain draws on TRBV28 and TRBJ1-3; the junction holds 8 bases that match TRBD1. The sample in question was peripheral blood, obtained in a trial of Ad26.COV2.S vaccine versus placebo. This receptor was obtained from a person aged 18-60 years who received the Ad26.COV2.S COVID-19 vaccine or a placebo. The DNA sequence reads TGTGCCAGCAGGTTTACAGGGGGTGGGTCTGGAAACACCATATATTTT. Translation gives CASRFTGGGSGNTIYF.